A single sample gave rise to the 14 T cell receptor beta chains below, sequenced in a study of Graves' ophthalmopathy and Graves' hyperthyroidism. Transcripts of RNA were the source for amplifying TCR beta CDR3 regions. HTBI-primed RT-PCR formed the first round, and a multiplex PCR formed the second. TCRdb independently ran MiXCR on the multiplex PCR reads; one entry per CDR3 protein. This repertoire shows about 1.2 million distinct CDR3 sequences, about two fifths found once; its top ten account for more than 9.5%. The sample comprised peripheral blood or thyroid tissue (not recorded which). Receptors originate from an adult man with Graves' hyperthyroidism.

V and J are TRBV6-5 and TRBJ1-2; D perhaps matches TRBD1 (5 bases). V was pared by 0 bases and J by 4 bases, with 12 bases between. CDR3 length: 15 amino acids. Germline assignment: CDR1 MNHEY and CDR2 SVGAGI. CDR3 DNA: TGTGCCAGCAGTTACTCAAGGGTCGGGACCTATGGCTACACCTTC. This encodes CASSYSRVGTYGYTF.

This chain links TRBV20-1 with TRBJ1-5, with D tentatively TRBD1 (5 bases). Trimming removed 0 bases from V and 4 bases from J, with 10 bases in between. The germline CDR1 and CDR2 sequences are DFQATT and SNEGSKA (reference sequence). The CDR3 totals 14 residues. CDR3 sequence (DNA): TGCAGTGCTAGAGATCACGACAGAAATCAGCCCCAGCATTTT. Amino acids: CSARDHDRNQPQHF.

This chain connects TRBV25-1 to TRBJ2-2; D tentatively reads TRBD1 or TRBD2 (5 bases each). V lost 5 bases and J lost 0, with 16 bases in between. Germline lookup yields CDR1 MGHDK and CDR2 SYGVNS. The CDR3 has 17 residues. CDR3 sequence: CASSYSRGYANTGELFF. Here the CDR3 DNA reads TGTGCCAGCAGTTACTCGAGGGGCTATGCGAACACCGGGGAGCTGTTTTTT.

In this sample, this clonotype turned up many times. The chain couples TRBV20-1 to TRBJ2-5; the D is unclear. Between the trimmed V and J ends, which lost 0 bases and 3 bases, there was a span of 17 bases. Germline lookup yields CDR1 DFQATT and CDR2 SNEGSKA (reference sequence). The CDR3 has 16 amino acids. The CDR3 coding sequence is TGCAGTGCTAGAGACGACTCGTGGCTCGCTAAAGAGACCCAGTACTTC. It translates to CSARDDSWLAKETQYF.

In this sample, this clonotype turned up many times. The chain couples TRBV24-1 to TRBJ1-5; 11 nucleotides align to TRBD1. V was clipped by 6 bases and J by 3 bases; unmatched bases: 3. This CDR3 is 15 amino acids long. Germline assignment: CDR1 KGHDR and CDR2 SFDVKD. CDR3 DNA sequence: TGTGCCACCAGTCGGACAGGGGGCATCAATCAGCCCCAGCATTTT. It specifies CATSRTGGINQPQHF.

The table lists this clonotype with a few counts. The chain couples TRBV5-1 to TRBJ1-2; 10 bases are a match to TRBD1. Looked up from germline, CDR1 is SGHRS and CDR2 is YFSETQ. The CDR3 loop spans 16 amino acids. V lost 3 bases and J lost 7; bases outside the gene matches: 12. For the CDR3, the DNA is TGCGCCAGCAGCTCGGAGTGGGACAGGGGAATAAGTGGCTACACCTTC. Protein: CASSSEWDRGISGYTF. The variable domain in full, with the rest retrieved from reference TRBV5-1 and TRBJ1-2, is KAGVTQTPRYLIKTRGQQVTLSCSPISGHRSVSWYQQTPGQGLQFLFEYFSETQRNKGNFPGRFSGRQFSNSRSEMNVSTLELGDSALYLCASSSEWDRGISGYTFGSGTRLTVV.

This clonotype was observed many times. This sequence joins TRBV6-2 or TRBV6-3 and TRBJ2-6; D is unresolved. In germline, CDR1 is MNHEY, CDR2 SVGEGT. The V end lost 2 bases, the J end lost 0 bases, and 2 bases lay between the germline ends. This CDR3 comprises 14 residues. The CDR3 DNA reads as TGTGCCAGCAGTTACAACTCTGGGGCCAACGTCCTGACTTTC. It is translated as CASSYNSGANVLTF.

The chain joins TRBV4-1 to TRBJ1-1; D gene ambiguous. V was pared by 4 bases and J by 1 base, with 7 bases between. CDR1 MGHRA and CDR2 YSYEKL come from the germline V gene. There are 13 residues in the CDR3. CDR3 DNA: TGCGCCAGCAGCCGAATAGGGAACACTGAAGCTTTCTTT. Amino acid sequence: CASSRIGNTEAFF.

The table lists this clonotype with a few counts. The chain is built from TRBV6-2 or TRBV6-3 and TRBJ1-1, with no clear D. Germline CDR1 is MNHEY and CDR2 is SVGEGT. V lost 6 bases and J lost 1, with 12 bases in between. The CDR3 is 14 residues long. DNA of the CDR3: TGTGCCAGCAGACCCCGGGCCCCGAACACTGAAGCTTTCTTT. As protein: CASRPRAPNTEAFF.

This clonotype was recorded many times. The chain carries TRBV25-1 and TRBJ2-7; 14 bases fit TRBD2. Trimming at V came to 4 bases and at J to 3 bases, leaving 2 bases not matched to a gene. CDR3 length equals 15 residues. CDR1 and CDR2 from the germline V gene are MGHDK and SYGVNS. CDR3 protein: CASSGGTSGGYEQYF. The CDR3 nucleotides are TGTGCCAGCAGTGGGGGGACTAGCGGGGGCTACGAGCAGTACTTC.

Notes on this clonotype: This may be a read error: a much more frequent sequence differs by one nucleotide. V gene TRBV6-6 combines with J gene TRBJ1-5; D not resolved. Germline CDR1 is MNHNY and CDR2 is SVGAGI (reference sequence). V lost 2 bases to trimming and J lost 3 bases, with 8 bases between them. There are 14 residues in the CDR3. CDR3 sequence (DNA): TGTGCCAGCAGTTACGGCGGGTACAATCAGCCCCAGCATTTT. It encodes CASSYGGYNQPQHF.

This clonotype was picked up many times. This rearrangement joins TRBV20-1 to TRBJ1-5; D might be TRBD1 (6 bases). Germline CDR1 and CDR2: DFQATT and SNEGSKA (reference sequence). This CDR3 is 15 amino acids long. The V and J ends lost 5 bases and 1 base respectively, with 15 bases between them. The CDR3 protein is CSAPQGGQSNQPQHF. The CDR3 bases are TGCAGTGCTCCCCAAGGTGGACAGAGCAATCAGCCCCAGCATTTT.

This clonotype turned up a few times. The chain joins TRBV27 to TRBJ1-5; D is unresolved. The CDR3 runs to 14 residues. Between the trimmed V and J ends, which lost 7 bases and 6 bases, there was a span of 16 bases. Germline V gives CDR1 MNHEY, CDR2 SMNVEV (reference sequence). This CDR3 is CASTIEGLGQPQHF. The CDR3 DNA sequence: TGTGCCAGCACCATTGAGGGCTTGGGTCAGCCCCAGCATTTT.

A remark on this clonotype: Mismatch with germline at one junction end may stem from a read error. The chain employs TRBV19 and TRBJ1-4; unclear D gene. CDR1 and CDR2 from the germline V gene are LNHDA and SQIVND (reference sequence). This CDR3 comprises 14 residues. For the CDR3, the DNA is TGTGCCAGTAGTTTTCCCGATGCTAATGAAAAACTGCTTTTT. Its protein product is CASSFPDANEKLLF. Full variable domain (missing parts from reference TRBV19 and TRBJ1-4): DGGITQSPKYLFRKEGQNVTLSCEQNLNHDAMYWYRQDPGQGLRLIYYSQIVNDFQKGDIAEGYSVSREKKESFPLTVTSAQKNPTAFYLCASSFPDANEKLLFGSGTQLSVL.